The 8 T cell receptor beta chains below all came from one sample that was sequenced in a study of shared clonotypes between healthy human individuals. Naive CD8 cells lacked CD45RO and underwent positive selection for CCR7, leaving out terminally differentiated effector memory CD45RA+ cells. Assay: immunoSEQ multiplex PCR; the TCRdb copy retains only in-frame clones and omits some. The sample lists some 1,900,000 clones; about 95% were seen once. The specimen sequenced was naive CD8+ T cells sorted from blood. The receptors were gathered from a man aged 18 to 30 in good health.

The chain couples TRBV28 to TRBJ2-6, with D perhaps matching TRBD1 (5 bases). This CDR3 is 14 amino acids long. Germline CDR1 and CDR2: MDHEN and SYDVKM. The V gene lost 5 bases and the J gene lost 4 bases, with 9 bases spanning the gap. The CDR3 protein is CASSPQGGANVLTF. The DNA of the CDR3 is TGTGCCAGCAGTCCCCAGGGAGGGGCCAACGTCCTGACTTTC. The whole variable domain, remainder taken from reference TRBV28 and TRBJ2-6, is DVKVTQSSRYLVKRTGEKVFLECVQDMDHENMFWYRQDPGLGLRLIYFSYDVKMKEKGDIPEGYSVSREKKERFSLILESASTNQTSMYLCASSPQGGANVLTFGAGSRLTVL.

The chain has TRBV9 and TRBJ2-5; TRBD2 is a possible D gene (6 bases). The CDR3 totals 17 residues. Between the trimmed V and J ends, which lost 3 bases and 1 base, there was a span of 19 bases. CDR1 is SGDLS, CDR2 YYNGEE, per germline. The CDR3 loop is CASSAGGAGRLQETQYF. The DNA for the CDR3 is TGTGCCAGCAGCGCCGGGGGAGCGGGCCGCCTCCAAGAGACCCAGTACTTC.

The CDR3 is CASREGGNYEQYF. CDR3 bases: TGTGCCAGCAGGGAAGGCGGGAACTACGAGCAGTACTTC. The chain employs TRBV6-6 and TRBJ2-7, with TRBD2 as a possible D gene (6 bases). Germline V gene lookup returns CDR1 MNHNY and CDR2 SVGAGI (reference sequence). Trimming left V 6 bases short and J 3 bases short, with 12 bases between. This CDR3 is built from 13 residues.

The V call is TRBV6-5, the J call TRBJ2-1; D remains ambiguous. V was clipped by 5 bases and J by 0 bases, with 8 bases between them. This CDR3 has 14 residues. Germline V CDR1 and CDR2: MNHEY, SVGAGI. CDR3 in amino acids: CASSSTSSYNEQFF. The DNA of the CDR3 is TGTGCCAGCAGTAGCACGAGCTCCTACAATGAGCAGTTCTTC.

V usage is TRBV27 and J usage is TRBJ2-2; 7 bases are shared with TRBD1. The trim removed 6 bases at V and 0 bases at J, leaving 1 base unmatched. The CDR3 consists of 14 residues. Germline loops: CDR1 MNHEY, CDR2 SMNVEV (reference sequence). The CDR3, as DNA: TGTGCCAGCAGGGGACAGACGAACACCGGGGAGCTGTTTTTT. Its protein is CASRGQTNTGELFF.

The genes are TRBV30 and TRBJ2-1, with 8 nucleotides matching TRBD2. Germline V gene lookup returns CDR1 GTSNPN and CDR2 SVGIG (reference sequence). The CDR3 loop spans 13 amino acids. V dropped 8 bases and J dropped 6; count of bases not matched to a gene: 9. CDR3 protein: CARDSGNSNEQFF. The DNA of the CDR3 is TGTGCCCGAGATAGCGGGAATAGCAATGAGCAGTTCTTC.

The chain combines TRBV27 with TRBJ1-2, with D possibly being TRBD1 (6 bases). This CDR3 spans 14 amino acids. The V and J ends lost 6 bases and 8 bases respectively, with 19 bases between them. CDR1 and CDR2 (germline): MNHEY, SMNVEV (reference sequence). CDR3 nucleotide sequence: TGTGCCAGCAGCCACGCAACAGGGTGGAAAGGCTACACCTTC. Its protein product is CASSHATGWKGYTF.

The chain has TRBV19 and TRBJ1-1; D uncertain. V was cut by 7 bases and J by 2 bases, with 20 bases left in between. Germline CDR1 reads LNHDA; CDR2 reads SQIVND (reference sequence). The CDR3 extends over 16 amino acids. The CDR3 region has the DNA TGTGCCAGTAAGGAGGGTTGGTCTCATAGCAACACTGAAGCTTTCTTT. This gives the protein CASKEGWSHSNTEAFF.